The 27 T cell receptor beta chains below all came from one sample that was sequenced in a study of response to subunit inactivated influenza vaccine. One entry per CDR3 protein results from TCRdb running MiXCR on the RT-PCR reads. This table has fewer than 600,000 distinct CDR3 sequences, under 8.5% appearing once. The sample here was PBMCs from blood, taken less than 30 months after vaccination. The receptor source for this set is a man aged 50-75 years who received an inactivated influenza vaccine.

In this sample, this clonotype turned up many times. V gene TRBV20-1 combines with J gene TRBJ2-5; no firm D call. The germline CDR1 and CDR2 sequences are DFQATT and SNEGSKA (reference sequence). V was trimmed by 1 base and J by 5 bases, leaving 17 bases between them. The CDR3 contains 15 residues. DNA of the CDR3: TGCAGTGCTAGAGTTTTTCTGGGAACAGCGGAGACCCAGTACTTC. Translated: CSARVFLGTAETQYF.

This chain joins TRBV5-1 and TRBJ2-2, with a possible D match to TRBD2 (5 bases). V was clipped by 4 bases and J by 1 base, with 14 bases between them. Per germline, CDR1 SGHRS and CDR2 YFSETQ. The CDR3 is made up of 16 amino acids. This CDR3 reads CASSPRLGGNTGELFF. The CDR3 bases are TGCGCCAGCAGCCCAAGGCTAGGAGGGAACACCGGGGAGCTGTTTTTT.

This clonotype was recorded many times. The J gene is TRBJ1-1, the V gene TRBV4-2; 10 positions agree with TRBD1. The J segment lost 7 bases and the V segment lost 0 bases, leaving 11 bases of the junction unmatched. Germline V gene sequence: CDR1 LGHNA, CDR2 YNFKEQ. The CDR3 sequence is 17 residues long. CDR3 DNA sequence: TGTGCCAGCAGCCAAGAATGGGACAGGGGCTCTTCTGGTGAAGCTTTCTTT. Its translation is CASSQEWDRGSSGEAFF.

This chain joins TRBV12-3 or TRBV12-4 and TRBJ2-3, with a possible D match to TRBD2 (6 bases). V lost 3 bases and J 1 base, leaving 17 bases between the germline ends. The CDR3 extends over 17 amino acids. Here the CDR3 DNA reads TGTGCCAGCAGTTTCGGAGTGTACGGGAGAGGCACAGATACGCAGTATTTT. It is translated as CASSFGVYGRGTDTQYF.

The chain couples TRBV6-1 to TRBJ1-4; maybe TRBD1 (6 bases). From germline, CDR1 is MNHNS and CDR2 SASEGT. The V end lost 5 bases, the J end lost 6 bases, and 16 bases lay between the germline ends. The CDR3 has 15 amino acids. DNA for the CDR3: TGTGCCAGCAGTCGCAAGAGGGGGGTGGATGAAAAACTGTTTTTT. It codes for CASSRKRGVDEKLFF.

This clonotype was picked up many times. The J gene is TRBJ2-3, the V gene TRBV28; no clear D. The CDR3 sequence is 15 residues long. Germline V CDR1 and CDR2: MDHEN, SYDVKM. Trimming cost V 3 bases and J 0 bases, with 10 bases left between them. The CDR3 DNA sequence: TGTGCCAGCAGTTTGTACTTAATAAGCACAGATACGCAGTATTTT. Amino acid sequence: CASSLYLISTDTQYF.

This sequence joins TRBV28 and TRBJ2-6; 8 bases map to TRBD1. In germline, CDR1 is MDHEN, CDR2 SYDVKM. Trimming removed 6 bases from V and 2 bases from J; junction bases left unmatched: 15. The CDR3 extends over 19 amino acids. DNA of the CDR3: TGTGCCAGCAGCTTCCACAGGGGGACCCGTTTTCCTGGGGCCAACGTCCTGACTTTC. It specifies CASSFHRGTRFPGANVLTF.

A few counts support this clonotype. The rearrangement links TRBV7-2 to TRBJ1-5, with TRBD1 matching 7 bases. J gave up 1 base and V 8 bases, and 11 bases lay outside the gene matches. The CDR3 length is 16 residues. Germline CDR1 reads SGHTA; CDR2 reads FQGNSA. The CDR3 DNA reads TGTGCCAGCGGATTACAGGGGATAGGCAGCAATCAGCCCCAGCATTTT. Translating it yields CASGLQGIGSNQPQHF. Combining the CDR3 with reference TRBV7-2 and TRBJ1-5 gives the whole variable domain GAGVSQSPSNKVTEKGKDVELRCDPISGHTALYWYRQSLGQGLEFLIYFQGNSAPDKSGLPSDRFSAERTGGSVSTLTIQRTQQEDSAVYLCASGLQGIGSNQPQHFGDGTRLSIL.

The rearrangement joins TRBV10-1 to TRBJ1-4; possibly TRBD1 for D (5 bases). The CDR3 length is 15 residues. The V end lost 8 bases, the J end lost 3 bases, and 16 bases lay between the germline ends. Looked up from germline, CDR1 is WNHNN and CDR2 is SYGVQD (reference sequence). CDR3 region: CASPKNDRANEKLFF. CDR3 DNA: TGCGCCAGCCCGAAAAACGACAGAGCTAATGAAAAACTGTTTTTT.

The chain has TRBV5-5 and TRBJ1-6; D gene uncertain. The CDR3 contains 13 residues. Germline CDR1 reads SGHKS; CDR2 reads YYEKEE (reference sequence). V lost 4 bases and J 5 bases, leaving 7 bases between the germline ends. The CDR3 region has the DNA TGTGCCAGCAGCCCCGTGAATAATTCACCCCTCCACTTT. This gives the protein CASSPVNNSPLHF.

The table lists this clonotype with a few counts. CDR3 sequence: CASSSNIKETQYF. CDR3 in DNA: TGCGCCAGCAGCTCCAACATTAAAGAGACCCAGTACTTC. The genes are TRBV5-1 and TRBJ2-5, with D unclear. This CDR3 has 13 amino acids. Per germline, CDR1 SGHRS and CDR2 YFSETQ. With 3 bases removed from V and 3 bases from J, the gap between germline ends came to 9 bases.

V gene TRBV7-8 combines with J gene TRBJ1-1; the D gene is possibly TRBD1 (6 bases). The CDR3 is made up of 16 amino acids. Germline-derived CDR1 and CDR2 are SGHVS and FQNEAQ. Trimming left V 2 bases short and J 0 bases short, with 13 bases between. CDR3 sequence: CASSLYQGPMNTEAFF. The CDR3 DNA follows: TGTGCCAGCAGCTTATACCAGGGGCCGATGAACACTGAAGCTTTCTTT.

This clonotype was recorded at least ten times. V usage is TRBV12-3 or TRBV12-4 and J usage is TRBJ2-2, with 9 bases lining up with TRBD2. The CDR3 has 15 residues. The J segment lost 7 bases and the V segment lost 3 bases, leaving 6 bases of the junction unmatched. In DNA, the CDR3 is TGTGCCAGCAGTTTCCTAGCGGGAAGGGGCGGGGAGCTGTTTTTT. Translating gives CASSFLAGRGGELFF.

This clonotype was observed a handful of times. The chain links TRBV30 to TRBJ2-5, with D possibly being TRBD1 or TRBD2 (7 bases each). With 4 bases removed from V and 5 bases from J, the gap between germline ends came to 17 bases. The CDR3 extends over 14 amino acids. Looked up from germline, CDR1 is GTSNPN and CDR2 is SVGIG (reference sequence). The CDR3 sequence is CAWKTGKGGETQYF. In DNA, the CDR3 is TGTGCCTGGAAGACAGGGAAGGGAGGGGAGACCCAGTACTTC.

This clonotype showed up many times. The genes are TRBV20-1 and TRBJ2-2, with 8 bases fitting TRBD1. Germline values: CDR1 DFQATT, CDR2 SNEGSKA (reference sequence). J was trimmed by 0 bases and V by 4 bases; bases with no gene match: 4. CDR3 size: 15 residues. In DNA form, the CDR3 reads TGCAGTGCTATTCCGGGACAGGCGAACACCGGGGAGCTGTTTTTT. Its protein product is CSAIPGQANTGELFF.

J is TRBJ2-3 and V is TRBV11-2; 13 bases are shared with TRBD2. From germline, CDR1 is SGHAT and CDR2 FQNNGV. CDR3 length equals 16 residues. Trimming took 5 bases from V and 5 from J; bases not matched to a gene: 7. CDR3 sequence (DNA): TGTGCCAGCAGCGAAACTAGCGGGGGGGCAATAGATACGCAGTATTTT. Protein product: CASSETSGGAIDTQYF.

About this clonotype: Being one base from a much bigger clone, this may be a read error. The genes are TRBV12-3 or TRBV12-4 and TRBJ2-7; 8 bases match TRBD2. The CDR3 totals 13 residues. This CDR3 is CSSSGVSSYEQYF. In nucleotides, the CDR3 is TGTTCCAGTAGCGGGGTGAGCTCCTACGAGCAGTACTTC.

This clonotype was observed a handful of times. Here the CDR3 reads CASSSDKDYGYTF. The CDR3 region has the DNA TGTGCCAGCAGTTCGGACAAGGACTATGGCTACACCTTC. The rearrangement links TRBV12-3 or TRBV12-4 to TRBJ1-2, with D tentatively TRBD1 (5 bases). Trimming left V 4 bases short and J 3 bases short, with 9 bases between. The CDR3 has 13 amino acids.

This clonotype was found many times. The chain combines TRBV7-6 with TRBJ2-3; D ambiguous. The CDR3 runs 14 residues. CDR1 is SGHVS, CDR2 FNYEAQ, per germline. Trimming stripped 4 bases from V and 0 bases from J, with 8 bases between. Here the CDR3 reads CASSSRPSTDTQYF. As DNA, the CDR3 is TGTGCCAGCAGCTCCAGACCCAGCACAGATACGCAGTATTTT.

This clonotype turned up a few times. The chain employs TRBV20-1 and TRBJ1-6, with D perhaps matching TRBD1 (5 bases). The CDR3 has 14 residues. Deletions cut 6 bases from V and 5 bases from J, with 14 bases between. Germline V CDR1 and CDR2: DFQATT, SNEGSKA (reference sequence). In DNA form, the CDR3 reads TGCAGTGCCCTTGGGGGGGAGAATAATTCACCCCTCCACTTT. Translation: CSALGGENNSPLHF.

The sample holds a few counts of this clonotype. The V call is TRBV10-3, the J call TRBJ1-5, with TRBD1 as a possible D gene (5 bases). Germline V gene data show CDR1 as ENHRY and CDR2 as SYGVKD. There are 16 residues in the CDR3. Trimming took off 0 bases at V and 5 bases at J, with 14 bases between the two ends. CDR3 loop: CAISESGGREDQPQHF. The DNA for the CDR3 is TGTGCCATCAGTGAGTCGGGAGGCAGGGAGGATCAGCCCCAGCATTTT.

This clonotype has only a few counts. V usage is TRBV12-3 or TRBV12-4 and J usage is TRBJ2-4; D possibly corresponds to TRBD2 (5 bases). The length of the CDR3 is 14 residues. V was trimmed by 2 bases and J by 4 bases, leaving 9 bases between them. The CDR3 DNA follows: TGTGCCAGCAGTTTACGTGGGAGAAAAAACATTCAGTACTTC. This encodes CASSLRGRKNIQYF.

The chain recombines TRBV28 with TRBJ2-2; perhaps TRBD2 as D (6 bases). Trimming stripped 6 bases from V and 5 bases from J, with 16 bases between. This CDR3 has 15 residues. Germline V gene data show CDR1 as MDHEN and CDR2 as SYDVKM. The DNA of the CDR3 is TGTGCCAGCAGCTTCGGGAGAGGGGTGACCGGGGAGCTGTTTTTT. Protein: CASSFGRGVTGELFF.

The table lists this clonotype with many counts. V and J are TRBV11-2 and TRBJ2-4, with TRBD2 matching over 10 bases. V shed 1 base, J shed 7 bases, and the junction held 7 bases outside the gene matches. This CDR3 has 16 amino acids. Germline CDR1 reads SGHAT; CDR2 reads FQNNGV. The CDR3 region is CASSLGPSGGVNIQYF. CDR3 nucleotides: TGTGCCAGCAGCTTAGGGCCTAGCGGGGGAGTTAACATTCAGTACTTC.

The J gene is TRBJ2-2, the V gene TRBV10-3, with a weak D call TRBD2 (7 bases). CDR1 is ENHRY, CDR2 SYGVKD, per germline. The V end was cut by 6 bases, the J end by 10 bases, with 9 bases between. The CDR3 has 11 residues. The CDR3 loop is CAIRGGAELFF. The DNA of the CDR3 is TGTGCCATCAGGGGGGGGGCGGAGCTGTTTTTT.

The rearrangement links TRBV7-6 to TRBJ2-3; 8 nucleotides match TRBD2. The V and J ends lost 2 bases and 2 bases, in that order; junction bases with no gene match: 6. This CDR3 region has 16 residues. Germline values: CDR1 SGHVS, CDR2 FNYEAQ. This CDR3 reads CASSLRREVHTDTQYF. The CDR3 nucleotides are TGTGCCAGCAGCTTACGGCGGGAGGTACACACAGATACGCAGTATTTT.

This sequence joins TRBV9 and TRBJ2-2, with 7 bases lining up with TRBD2. The length of the CDR3 is 15 residues. The V segment lost 4 bases and the J segment 3 bases; nucleotides outside the gene matches: 6. The germline gives CDR1 SGDLS, CDR2 YYNGEE. CDR3 loop: CASSFGLEYTGELFF. The CDR3 coding sequence is TGTGCCAGCAGCTTTGGACTAGAGTACACCGGGGAGCTGTTTTTT. The full variable domain, with the rest looked up from reference TRBV9 and TRBJ2-2, is DSGVTQTPKHLITATGQRVTLRCSPRSGDLSVYWYQQSLDQGLQFLIQYYNGEERAKGNILERFSAQQFPDLHSELNLSSLELGDSALYFCASSFGLEYTGELFFGEGSRLTVL.